A selection of T cell receptor beta chains follows, all from one sample in a study of identifying expanded T cells in peripheral blood. This table comes from immunoSEQ multiplex PCR, and its TCRdb copy is limited to in-frame clones, with some not included. The data show tens of thousands of clones, approximately 88% seen once. The sequenced sample consisted of blood. The receptors derive from a person between 18 and 69 years old in good health. Both conserved end residues are part of each CDR3. A D gene is named only where the DNA matches it firmly. Expanded clones are given a class, and other clones once, few, many or no size at all.

V gene	J gene	clone size	D gene	CDR3 protein	CDR3 DNA
TRBV12-5	TRBJ2-1	.	TRBD2	CASGYGTSGGDEQFF	TGTGCTAGTGGTTACGGGACTAGCGGGGGGGATGAGCAGTTCTTC
TRBV10-3	TRBJ2-2	.	.	CAISESGSLTVGELFF	TGTGCCATCAGTGAGTCCGGGAGCCTAACCGTTGGGGAGCTGTTTTTT
TRBV7-3	TRBJ1-1	.	.	CASSLNSWQKNTEAFF	TGTGCCAGCAGCTTAAATAGTTGGCAGAAAAACACTGAAGCTTTCTTT
TRBV28	TRBJ2-6	.	.	CASSPADSANVLTF	TGTGCCAGCAGTCCCGCGGATTCGGCCAACGTCCTGACTTTC
TRBV6-6	TRBJ2-4	once	.	CASSYDMAKNIQYF	TGTGCCAGCAGTTACGATATGGCCAAAAACATTCAGTACTTC
TRBV10-1	TRBJ2-1	few	.	CASSESGGNEQFF	TGCGCCAGCAGTGAGTCAGGGGGCAATGAGCAGTTCTTC
TRBV7-2	TRBJ1-1	.	TRBD1	CASRSGGGTEAFF	TGTGCCAGCAGGTCAGGGGGTGGCACTGAAGCTTTCTTT
TRBV7-2	TRBJ1-2	.	.	CASSSSPGYGYTF	TGTGCCAGCAGCTCCTCTCCTGGATATGGCTACACCTTC
TRBV27	TRBJ2-1	.	TRBD2	CASSHTSGGFYEQFF	TGTGCCAGCAGTCATACTAGCGGGGGTTTTTATGAGCAGTTCTTC
TRBV7-2	TRBJ1-5	.	.	CASSPNGQGGYQPQHF	TGTGCCAGCAGCCCTAACGGGCAGGGTGGATATCAGCCCCAGCATTTT
TRBV7-3	TRBJ2-1	.	.	CASSKAGFVGGNEQFF	TGTGCCAGCAGCAAAGCAGGGTTTGTAGGGGGCAATGAGCAGTTCTTC
TRBV5-1	TRBJ2-5	once	.	CASSLATLETQYF	TGCGCCAGCAGCTTGGCCACGTTGGAGACCCAGTACTTC
TRBV4-2	TRBJ2-2	.	TRBD2	CASSQGIAGGPETGELFF	TGTGCCAGCAGCCAAGGTATAGCGGGAGGGCCGGAGACCGGGGAGCTGTTTTTT
TRBV11-1	TRBJ1-2	.	.	CASSLGAGLYGYTF	TGTGCCAGCAGCTTAGGGGCAGGGCTCTATGGCTACACCTTC
TRBV5-1	TRBJ2-1	.	TRBD2	CASSLLGLAYNEQFF	TGCGCCAGCAGCTTGTTAGGACTAGCTTACAATGAGCAGTTCTTC
TRBV5-1	TRBJ2-1	.	TRBD2	CASSPLSGSYNEQFF	TGCGCCAGCAGCCCCTTGAGCGGGAGTTACAATGAGCAGTTCTTC
TRBV27	TRBJ1-2	.	.	CASGPGGEPGYTF	TGTGCCAGCGGTCCCGGGGGGGAACCTGGCTACACCTTC
TRBV10-3	TRBJ1-2	.	.	CAISERTDNYGYTF	TGTGCCATCAGTGAGCGGACAGACAACTATGGCTACACCTTC
TRBV25-1	TRBJ2-7	.	.	CASSRAGDLRPEQYF	TGTGCCAGCAGTAGGGCAGGAGATCTACGTCCCGAGCAGTACTTC
TRBV6-1	TRBJ2-5	.	.	CASSVESPETQYF	TGTGCCAGCAGCGTGGAGAGCCCAGAGACCCAGTACTTC
TRBV2	TRBJ1-1	.	TRBD1	CASSPTGFTEAFF	TGTGCCAGCAGCCCGACAGGGTTCACTGAAGCTTTCTTT
TRBV7-8	TRBJ1-2	.	.	CASSPGGAGYTF	TGTGCCAGCAGCCCGGGGGGGGCTGGCTACACCTTC
TRBV28	TRBJ2-3	.	.	CASTLGREHTDTQYF	TGTGCCAGCACCTTGGGGCGGGAACACACAGATACGCAGTATTTT
TRBV4-1	TRBJ2-7	.	TRBD2	CASSQAPGLTYEQYF	TGCGCCAGCAGCCAAGCGCCGGGACTAACATACGAGCAGTACTTC
TRBV4-1	TRBJ2-7	medium-sized	TRBD2	CASSQEGAGAYEQYF	TGCGCCAGCAGCCAAGAAGGAGCGGGGGCCTACGAGCAGTACTTC
TRBV9	TRBJ2-1	.	TRBD2	CASSVVSSGLLNEQFF	TGTGCCAGCAGCGTAGTATCTAGCGGCCTCCTGAATGAGCAGTTCTTC
TRBV4-3	TRBJ2-6	few	.	CASSQDLGTGANVLTF	TGCGCCAGCAGCCAAGATCTAGGGACTGGGGCCAACGTCCTGACTTTC
TRBV19	TRBJ2-7	.	.	CASSIARDYEQYF	TGTGCCAGTAGTATAGCGCGGGACTACGAGCAGTACTTC
TRBV27	TRBJ2-1	.	.	CASSLGFPTYNEQFF	TGTGCCAGCAGTTTGGGATTTCCCACATACAATGAGCAGTTCTTC
TRBV5-1	TRBJ1-5	.	.	CASSSGVGAHQPQHF	TGCGCCAGCAGCTCTGGGGTCGGGGCCCATCAGCCCCAGCATTTT
TRBV7-2	TRBJ1-5	medium-sized	.	CASSHGGNQPQHF	TGTGCCAGCAGCCACGGTGGGAATCAGCCCCAGCATTTT
TRBV7-2	TRBJ2-1	once	TRBD2	CASSSRVSGNPNEQFF	TGTGCCAGCAGCTCTCGGGTTAGCGGGAACCCCAATGAGCAGTTCTTC
TRBV30	TRBJ1-1	.	TRBD1	CAWSETGKAFF	TGTGCCTGGAGTGAGACAGGGAAAGCTTTCTTT
TRBV10-1	TRBJ2-7	.	TRBD1	CAKRGQGRSGYEQYF	TGCGCCAAAAGGGGACAGGGGCGATCCGGCTACGAGCAGTACTTC
TRBV6-4	TRBJ2-2	.	TRBD2	CASKNGRENTGELFF	TGTGCCAGCAAGAATGGGAGGGAAAACACCGGGGAGCTGTTTTTT
TRBV5-1	TRBJ2-5	.	TRBD1	CASSFEGAFYETQYF	TGCGCCAGCAGCTTTGAGGGGGCCTTTTATGAGACCCAGTACTTC
TRBV7-3	TRBJ2-1	.	TRBD2	CASSLNFGGRTSEQFF	TGTGCCAGCAGCTTAAATTTCGGCGGGAGAACGAGTGAGCAGTTCTTC
TRBV29-1	TRBJ2-7	.	.	CSVGDFRTSNEQYF	TGCAGCGTTGGTGACTTTAGGACAAGTAACGAGCAGTACTTC
TRBV7-8	TRBJ2-7	.	.	CASSLLRGQGYEQYF	TGTGCCAGCAGCTTATTGCGGGGGCAAGGGTACGAGCAGTACTTC
TRBV7-8	TRBJ2-6	.	.	CASSSTGSGANVLTF	TGTGCCAGCAGCTCTACAGGGTCCGGGGCCAACGTCCTGACTTTC
TRBV10-3	TRBJ2-3	.	TRBD1	CAISAPGQGRDTQYF	TGTGCCATCAGTGCCCCGGGACAGGGGAGAGATACGCAGTATTTT
TRBV14	TRBJ2-1	.	.	CASSQDRTNEQFF	TGTGCCAGCAGCCAAGATAGAACCAATGAGCAGTTCTTC
TRBV28	TRBJ2-5	.	TRBD2	CASSLEIAGHQETQYF	TGTGCCAGCAGTCTAGAAATAGCGGGCCACCAAGAGACCCAGTACTTC
TRBV6-1	TRBJ1-2	.	TRBD1	CAALQGAWGYGYTF	TGTGCCGCCCTCCAGGGGGCGTGGGGCTATGGCTACACCTTC
TRBV6-4	TRBJ2-3	.	.	CASSDSVGGDTQYF	TGTGCCAGCAGTGACTCGGTCGGTGGGGATACGCAGTATTTT
TRBV2	TRBJ2-1	.	.	CTSILYNEQFF	TGTACCAGCATCCTCTACAATGAGCAGTTCTTC
TRBV7-2	TRBJ2-5	.	.	CASSFEGLLKETQYF	TGTGCCAGCAGCTTTGAAGGGTTGTTAAAAGAGACCCAGTACTTC
TRBV18	TRBJ2-1	.	TRBD2	CASSPAGTSGGAVLVNEQFF	TGTGCCAGCTCACCCGCAGGGACTAGCGGGGGGGCCGTTCTTGTCAATGAGCAGTTCTTC
TRBV9	TRBJ2-2	.	.	CASSLLVGTGELFF	TGTGCCAGCAGCCTACTAGTCGGTACCGGGGAGCTGTTTTTT
TRBV9	TRBJ1-5	once	.	CASSAGDSNQPQHF	TGTGCCAGCAGCGCCGGGGACAGCAATCAGCCCCAGCATTTT
TRBV11-2	TRBJ2-7	.	TRBD2	CASSLAGTSGDYEQYF	TGTGCCAGCAGCTTAGCGGGGACTAGCGGGGACTACGAGCAGTACTTC
TRBV5-1	TRBJ1-2	.	.	CASSLEGTVYGYTF	TGCGCCAGCAGCTTGGAAGGGACGGTCTATGGCTACACCTTC
TRBV6-5	TRBJ2-2	.	.	CASSSGLQNTGELFF	TGTGCCAGCAGTTCGGGACTGCAGAACACCGGGGAGCTGTTTTTT
TRBV27	TRBJ2-7	.	TRBD1	CASSLGQGTYEQYF	TGTGCCAGCAGTTTGGGACAGGGAACCTACGAGCAGTACTTC